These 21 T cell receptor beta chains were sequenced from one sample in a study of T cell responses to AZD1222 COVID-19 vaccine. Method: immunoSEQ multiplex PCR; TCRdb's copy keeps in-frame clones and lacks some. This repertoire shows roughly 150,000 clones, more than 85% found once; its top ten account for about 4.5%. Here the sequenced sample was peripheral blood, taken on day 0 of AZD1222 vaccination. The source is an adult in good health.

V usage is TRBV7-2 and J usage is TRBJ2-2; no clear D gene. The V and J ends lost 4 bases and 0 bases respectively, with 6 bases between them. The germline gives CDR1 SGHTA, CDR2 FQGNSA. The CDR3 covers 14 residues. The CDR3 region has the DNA TGTGCCAGCAGCTCCTCGACGAACACCGGGGAGCTGTTTTTT. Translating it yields CASSSSTNTGELFF.

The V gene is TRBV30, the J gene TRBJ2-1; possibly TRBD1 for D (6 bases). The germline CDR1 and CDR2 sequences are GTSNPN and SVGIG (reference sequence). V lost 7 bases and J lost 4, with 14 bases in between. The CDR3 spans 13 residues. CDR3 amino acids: CALQGSQYNEQFF. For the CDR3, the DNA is TGTGCCTTACAGGGATCACAGTACAATGAGCAGTTCTTC.

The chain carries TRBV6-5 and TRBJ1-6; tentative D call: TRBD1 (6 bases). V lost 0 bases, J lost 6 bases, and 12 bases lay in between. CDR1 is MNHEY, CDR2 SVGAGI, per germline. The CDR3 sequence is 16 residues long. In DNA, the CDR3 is TGTGCCAGCAGTTACTCGCGTGTGGACAGTAATTCACCCCTCCACTTT. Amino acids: CASSYSRVDSNSPLHF.

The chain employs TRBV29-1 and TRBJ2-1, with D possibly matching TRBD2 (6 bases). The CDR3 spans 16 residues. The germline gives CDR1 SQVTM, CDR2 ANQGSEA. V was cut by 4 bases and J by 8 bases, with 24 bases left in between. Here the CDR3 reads CSVVVVGGRIFDEQFF. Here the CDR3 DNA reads TGCAGCGTTGTAGTAGTGGGAGGCCGCATATTCGATGAGCAGTTCTTC.

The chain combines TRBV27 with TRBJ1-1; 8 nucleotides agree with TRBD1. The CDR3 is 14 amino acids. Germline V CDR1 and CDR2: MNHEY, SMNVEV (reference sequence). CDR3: CVTQRTGMNTEAFF. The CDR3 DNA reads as TGTGTCACCCAAAGGACAGGGATGAACACTGAAGCTTTCTTT.

The CDR3 region has the DNA TGTGCCAGCAGCTTAATCCGAGGGGAGGACGAGCAGTACTTC. Protein: CASSLIRGEDEQYF. The chain carries TRBV7-8 and TRBJ2-7; perhaps TRBD2 as D (6 bases). Trimming removed 2 bases at V and 5 bases at J, with 13 bases between. In germline, CDR1 is SGHVS, CDR2 FQNEAQ. The CDR3 has 14 amino acids.

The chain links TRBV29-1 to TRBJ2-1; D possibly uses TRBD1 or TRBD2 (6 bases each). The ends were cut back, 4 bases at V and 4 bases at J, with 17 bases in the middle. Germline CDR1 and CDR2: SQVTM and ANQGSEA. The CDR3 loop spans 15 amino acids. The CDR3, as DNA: TGCAGCGTTGCACGTAGGGGGGTGGGATACAATGAGCAGTTCTTC. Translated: CSVARRGVGYNEQFF.

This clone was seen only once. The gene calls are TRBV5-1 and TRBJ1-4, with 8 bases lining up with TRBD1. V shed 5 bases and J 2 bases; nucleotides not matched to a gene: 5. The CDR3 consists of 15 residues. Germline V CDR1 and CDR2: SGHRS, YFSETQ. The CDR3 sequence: CASSRTGITNEKLFF. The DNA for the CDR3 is TGCGCCAGCAGTCGGACAGGGATTACTAATGAAAAACTGTTTTTT.

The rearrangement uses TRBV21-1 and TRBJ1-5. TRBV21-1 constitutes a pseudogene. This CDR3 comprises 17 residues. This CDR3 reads CASSSRRAPYSNQPQHF. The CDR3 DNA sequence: TGTGCCAGCAGCTCACGGAGGGCTCCGTATAGCAATCAGCCCCAGCATTTT.

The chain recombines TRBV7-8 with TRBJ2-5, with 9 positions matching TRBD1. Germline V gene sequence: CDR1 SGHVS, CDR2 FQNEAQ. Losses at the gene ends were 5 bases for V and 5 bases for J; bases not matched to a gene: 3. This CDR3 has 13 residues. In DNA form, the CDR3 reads TGTGCCAGCAGCCGGGACAGGGCTGAGACCCAGTACTTC. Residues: CASSRDRAETQYF.

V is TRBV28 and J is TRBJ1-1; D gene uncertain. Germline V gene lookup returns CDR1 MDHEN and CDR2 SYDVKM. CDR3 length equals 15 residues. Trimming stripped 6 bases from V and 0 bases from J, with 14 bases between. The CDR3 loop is CASSQPSRLNTEAFF. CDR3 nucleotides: TGTGCCAGCAGCCAGCCCAGCAGGTTGAACACTGAAGCTTTCTTT.

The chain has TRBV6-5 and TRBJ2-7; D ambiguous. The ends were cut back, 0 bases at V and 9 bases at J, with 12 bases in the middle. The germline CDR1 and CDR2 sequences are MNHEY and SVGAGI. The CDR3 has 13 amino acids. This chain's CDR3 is CASSYSSVVGQYF. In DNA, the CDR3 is TGTGCCAGCAGTTACTCGTCTGTCGTGGGGCAGTACTTC.

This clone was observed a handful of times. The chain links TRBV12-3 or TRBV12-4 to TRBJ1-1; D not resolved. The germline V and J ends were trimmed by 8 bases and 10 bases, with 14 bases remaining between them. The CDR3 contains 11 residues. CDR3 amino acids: CASGDSVGAFF. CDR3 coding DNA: TGTGCCAGCGGAGATTCGGTTGGAGCTTTCTTT.

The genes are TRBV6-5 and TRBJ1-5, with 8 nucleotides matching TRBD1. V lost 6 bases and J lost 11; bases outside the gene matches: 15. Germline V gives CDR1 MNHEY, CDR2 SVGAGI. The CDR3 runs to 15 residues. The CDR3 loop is CASRAGQEPWGSQHF. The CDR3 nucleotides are TGTGCCAGCAGGGCGGGACAGGAGCCCTGGGGGTCCCAGCATTTT.

CDR3 sequence: CASSYSRAAPYGYTF. In DNA, the CDR3 is TGTGCCAGCAGTTACTCGAGAGCGGCCCCGTATGGCTACACCTTC. This sequence joins TRBV6-5 and TRBJ1-2; no clear D. Trimming took 0 bases from V and 5 from J, leaving 13 bases between them. The CDR3 runs to 15 residues. The germline CDR1 and CDR2 sequences are MNHEY and SVGAGI.

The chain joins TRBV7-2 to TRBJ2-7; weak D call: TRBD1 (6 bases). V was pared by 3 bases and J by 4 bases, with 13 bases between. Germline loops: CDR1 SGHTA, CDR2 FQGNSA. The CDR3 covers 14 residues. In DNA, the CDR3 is TGTGCCAGCAGCTTCGCAGGGGCTGGGTACGAGCAGTACTTC. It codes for CASSFAGAGYEQYF. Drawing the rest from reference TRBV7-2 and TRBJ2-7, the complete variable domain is GAGVSQSPSNKVTEKGKDVELRCDPISGHTALYWYRQSLGQGLEFLIYFQGNSAPDKSGLPSDRFSAERTGGSVSTLTIQRTQQEDSAVYLCASSFAGAGYEQYFGPGTRLTVT.

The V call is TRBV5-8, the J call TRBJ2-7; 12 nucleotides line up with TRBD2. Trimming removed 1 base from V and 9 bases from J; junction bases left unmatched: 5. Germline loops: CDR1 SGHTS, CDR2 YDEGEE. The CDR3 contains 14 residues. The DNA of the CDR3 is TGTGCCAGCAGCTTGCTAGCGGGAGGGCCTATGCAGTACTTC. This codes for CASSLLAGGPMQYF.

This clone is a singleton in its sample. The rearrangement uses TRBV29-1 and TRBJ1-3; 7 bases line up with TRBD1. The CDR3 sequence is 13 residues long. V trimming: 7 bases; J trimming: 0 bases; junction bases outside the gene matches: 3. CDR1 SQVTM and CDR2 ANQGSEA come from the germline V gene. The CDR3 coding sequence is TGCAGCGCCTGGGACAGCTCTGGAAACACCATATATTTT. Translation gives CSAWDSSGNTIYF.

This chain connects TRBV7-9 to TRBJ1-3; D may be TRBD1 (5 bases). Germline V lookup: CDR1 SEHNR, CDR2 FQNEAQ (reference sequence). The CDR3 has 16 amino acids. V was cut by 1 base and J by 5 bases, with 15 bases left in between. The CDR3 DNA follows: TGTGCCAGCAGCTTAGGAGGGGACGCAATCAGAAACACCATATATTTT. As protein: CASSLGGDAIRNTIYF.

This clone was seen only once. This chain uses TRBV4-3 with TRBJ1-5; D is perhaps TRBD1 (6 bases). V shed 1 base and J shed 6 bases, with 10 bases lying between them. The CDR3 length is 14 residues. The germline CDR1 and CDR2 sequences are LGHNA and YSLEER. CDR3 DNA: TGCGCCAGCAGCCAAGGGAGGGGGAGTCAGCCCCAGCATTTT. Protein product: CASSQGRGSQPQHF.

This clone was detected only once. CDR3 nucleotides: TGTGCCAGCAGTTACTCTGCCCTGGTATTCGATACGCAGTATTTT. Translated, it gives CASSYSALVFDTQYF. The genes are TRBV6-5 and TRBJ2-3; no clear D gene. V shed 0 bases and J shed 6 bases, with 13 bases lying between them. CDR3 size: 15 residues. Germline-derived CDR1 and CDR2 are MNHEY and SVGAGI.